The T cell receptor (beta chain) described here comes from a study of T cells after yellow fever vaccination. TCRdb recomputed calls from the 5' RACE reads with MiXCR, one row per CDR3 protein. The sample shows fewer than 400,000 distinct CDR3 sequences, over 8.5% of them seen only once. There are many counts of this clonotype. This TCR derives from a man aged 18 to 30 who received the YFV17D yellow fever vaccine. The sequencing used CD4+ T cells sorted from PBMCs, collected 45 days after the yellow fever booster vaccination.

The CDR3 bases are TGCGCCAGCAGCTTGGGACTAGCGGGGTGGGAGCAGTTCTTC. This sequence encodes CASSLGLAGWEQFF. This chain links TRBV5-1 with TRBJ2-1, with 11 bases identical to TRBD2. Germline values: CDR1 SGHRS, CDR2 YFSETQ. The CDR3 contains 14 residues. V was clipped by 0 bases and J by 10 bases; unmatched bases: 3.